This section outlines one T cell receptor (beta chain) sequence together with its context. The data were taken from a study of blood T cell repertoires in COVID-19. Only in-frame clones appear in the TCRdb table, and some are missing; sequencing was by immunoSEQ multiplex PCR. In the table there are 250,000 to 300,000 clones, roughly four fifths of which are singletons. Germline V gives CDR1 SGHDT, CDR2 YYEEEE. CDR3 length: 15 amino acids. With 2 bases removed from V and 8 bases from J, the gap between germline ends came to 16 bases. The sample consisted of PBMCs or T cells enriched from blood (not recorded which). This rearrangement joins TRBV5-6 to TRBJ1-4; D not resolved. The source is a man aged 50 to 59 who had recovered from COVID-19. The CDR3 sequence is CASSFRASGGEKLFF. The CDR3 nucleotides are TGTGCCAGCAGCTTTCGGGCTTCAGGAGGAGAAAAACTGTTTTTT.